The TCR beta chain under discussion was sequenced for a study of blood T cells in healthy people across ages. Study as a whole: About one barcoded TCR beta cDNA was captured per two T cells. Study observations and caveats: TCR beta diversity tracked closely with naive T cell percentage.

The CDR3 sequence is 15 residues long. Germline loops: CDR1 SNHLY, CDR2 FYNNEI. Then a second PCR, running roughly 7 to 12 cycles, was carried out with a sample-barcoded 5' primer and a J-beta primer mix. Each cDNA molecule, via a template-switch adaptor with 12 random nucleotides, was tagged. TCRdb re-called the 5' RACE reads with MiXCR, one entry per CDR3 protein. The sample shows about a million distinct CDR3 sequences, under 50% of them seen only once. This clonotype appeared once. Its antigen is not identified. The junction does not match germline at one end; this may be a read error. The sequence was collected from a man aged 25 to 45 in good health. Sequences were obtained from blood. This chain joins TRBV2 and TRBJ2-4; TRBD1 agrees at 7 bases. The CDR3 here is CVSSLQGKGKNIQYF. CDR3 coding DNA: TGTGTCAGCAGCCTACAGGGGAAGGGCAAAAACATTCAGTACTTC. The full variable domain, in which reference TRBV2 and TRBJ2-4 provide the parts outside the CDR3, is EPEVTQTPSHQVTQMGQEVILRCVPISNHLYFYWYRQILGQKVEFLVSFYNNEISEKSEIFDDQFSVERPDGSNFTLKIRSTKLEDSAMYFCVSSLQGKGKNIQYFGAGTRLSVL.